This record covers a single T cell receptor beta chain. These data belong to a study of blood T cell repertoires in COVID-19. Study details: Nucleic acid was either cDNA or gDNA, and it came from T cells, B-cell-depleted T cells, or PBMCs.

Unmatched junction bases numbered 20, after V lost 4 bases and J lost 4 bases. Per germline, CDR1 MNHEY and CDR2 SVGEGT. The CDR3 covers 19 residues. Repertoires were generated with immunoSEQ multiplex PCR, while TCRdb's copy carries only in-frame clones and drops some. Of 150,000 or so clones listed, roughly 85% are singletons. The sample taken for sequencing was PBMCs or T cells enriched from blood (not recorded which). The clonotype comes from a woman in her 50s who had recovered from COVID-19. The chain recombines TRBV6-2 or TRBV6-3 with TRBJ1-2; 8 positions match TRBD1. CDR3 coding DNA: TGTGCCAGCAGTTCCGTCGAAACTTCACAGGGGGGGGCCGCCTATGGCTACACCTTC. This sequence encodes CASSSVETSQGGAAYGYTF.